The 17 T cell receptor beta chains given below trace back to one sample, sequenced in a study of blood T cells in healthy people across ages. Primers used in a second PCR of about 7 to 12 cycles were a sample-barcoded 5' primer and a J-beta primer mix. TCRdb used MiXCR to reprocess the 5' RACE reads, holding one entry per CDR3 protein. The sample records more than 500,000 distinct CDR3 sequences, 27% being singletons. Sequenced sample: blood. The receptors stem from a woman in her 70s in good health.

This clonotype has just a few counts. The rearrangement joins TRBV20-1 to TRBJ1-4; 9 bases match TRBD1. Germline CDR1 and CDR2: DFQATT and SNEGSKA (reference sequence). Trimming cost V 6 bases and J 8 bases; bases outside gene matches: 4. The CDR3 contains 12 residues. CDR3 sequence (DNA): TGCAGTGCGCTCGGACAGGGGGAAAAACTGTTTTTT. Protein sequence: CSALGQGEKLFF.

The genes are TRBV9 and TRBJ2-2, with TRBD2 identical over 8 bases. The CDR3 spans 15 residues. CDR1 is SGDLS and CDR2 is YYNGEE in the germline V gene. The junction had 4 bases not matched to a gene; V was cut back by 2 bases and J by 4 bases. CDR3 DNA: TGTGCCAGCAGCGTCGGGGGGGCCGGCACCGGGGAGCTGTTTTTT. As protein: CASSVGGAGTGELFF.

In the case of this clonotype: The junction and the germline gene differ at one end; a read error may be behind it. The chain carries TRBV4-3 and TRBJ1-2; 10 bases are a match to TRBD1. The CDR3 runs to 17 residues. CDR1 and CDR2 (germline): LGHNA, YSLEER. In nucleotides, the CDR3 is TGCGCCGGCAGCCAGGACTCCGGGACAGGGGTTAGGTATGGCCACACCTTC. Protein product: CAGSQDSGTGVRYGHTF.

This clonotype was detected a few times. This chain uses TRBV20-1 with TRBJ2-3, with D maybe TRBD2 (5 bases). The CDR3 consists of 14 residues. Looked up from germline, CDR1 is DFQATT and CDR2 is SNEGSKA (reference sequence). The germline V and J ends were trimmed by 5 bases and 3 bases, with 15 bases remaining between them. The CDR3 region is CSARGGYLTDTQYF. As DNA, the CDR3 is TGCAGTGCTCGGGGTGGCTACTTAACAGATACGCAGTATTTT.

In this sample, this clonotype turned up a few times. A much larger clonotype is one base distant, so this may be a read error. A read error is likely, as this CDR3 ends without the conserved phenylalanine or tryptophan. V is TRBV3-1 and J is TRBJ2-5; either TRBD1 or TRBD2 may supply D (5 bases each). Trimming took 8 bases from V and 4 from J, leaving 5 bases between them. The germline gives CDR1 LGHDT, CDR2 YNNKEL (reference sequence). This CDR3 contains 10 residues. The DNA of the CDR3 is TGTGCCAGCGGGGGAGAGACCCAGTACCTC. Protein product: CASGGETQYL.

This clonotype was seen only a few times. V and J are TRBV27 and TRBJ1-4; D remains ambiguous. V shed 3 bases and J shed 5 bases, with 10 bases lying between them. The CDR3 totals 14 residues. Germline CDR1 is MNHEY and CDR2 is SMNVEV (reference sequence). CDR3 coding DNA: TGTGCCAGCAGTTTCGTGGGATTAAATGAAAAACTGTTTTTT. This codes for CASSFVGLNEKLFF.

The chain couples TRBV7-2 to TRBJ1-2; D perhaps matches TRBD1 (5 bases). The length of the CDR3 is 14 residues. The V end was cut by 8 bases, the J end by 0 bases, with 13 bases between. Germline loops: CDR1 SGHTA, CDR2 FQGNSA. As DNA, the CDR3 is TGTGCCAGCCCCCCCGGGGGTTCTAACTATGGCTACACCTTC. It codes for CASPPGGSNYGYTF.

This clonotype was detected a few times. CDR3 sequence reads: CASSSVSTSGANVLTF. The DNA of the CDR3 is TGTGCCAGCAGCTCTGTCTCAACCTCTGGGGCCAACGTCCTGACTTTC. This chain joins TRBV7-2 and TRBJ2-6; D is uncertain. The V gene lost 4 bases and the J gene lost 0 bases, with 10 bases spanning the gap. The CDR3 extends over 16 amino acids. CDR1 and CDR2 from the germline V gene are SGHTA and FQGNSA.

The chain employs TRBV15 and TRBJ2-7; D might be TRBD2 (5 bases). The V gene lost 0 bases and the J gene lost 4 bases, with 7 bases spanning the gap. The CDR3 loop spans 13 amino acids. Germline values: CDR1 LNHNV, CDR2 YYDKDF (reference sequence). The CDR3 region has the DNA TGTGCCACCAGCAGAGAGGGCGGGTACGAGCAGTACTTC. This encodes CATSREGGYEQYF. Variable domain in full (rest from reference TRBV15 and TRBJ2-7): DAMVIQNPRYQVTQFGKPVTLSCSQTLNHNVMYWYQQKSSQAPKLLFHYYDKDFNNEADTPDNFQSRRPNTSFCFLDIRSPGLGDTAMYLCATSREGGYEQYFGPGTRLTVT.

CDR3 amino acids: CAVAGGGSSYEQFF. CDR3 DNA sequence: TGTGCCGTAGCGGGGGGGGGCTCTTCTTATGAGCAGTTCTTC. This chain connects TRBV30 to TRBJ2-1, with TRBD2 identical over 11 bases. Germline V gene sequence: CDR1 GTSNPN, CDR2 SVGIG (reference sequence). There are 14 residues in the CDR3. The V gene end was trimmed by 8 bases and the J gene end by 8 bases; junction bases not matched to a gene: 11.

V gene TRBV6-2 or TRBV6-3 combines with J gene TRBJ2-4; D is possibly TRBD1 (6 bases). Germline V gene lookup returns CDR1 MNHEY and CDR2 SVGEGT. The V end was cut by 6 bases, the J end by 0 bases, with 15 bases between. This CDR3 spans 16 amino acids. The chain's CDR3 is CASRDPGTPAKNIQYF. CDR3 DNA sequence: TGTGCCAGCAGAGACCCCGGGACACCAGCCAAAAACATTCAGTACTTC.

V gene TRBV2 combines with J gene TRBJ2-5; the D is unclear. Gene TRBJ2-1 matches the end of the DNA better, so the J call may be wrong. The germline V gene encodes CDR1 SNHLY and CDR2 FYNNEI. The CDR3 sequence is 14 residues long. The CDR3 region has the DNA TGTGCCTCAGCTTCTGGTTTTGCATTGGGTGAGCAGTTCTTC. Encoded protein: CASASGFALGEQFF.

The table lists this clonotype with a few counts. The CDR3 reads CASSQVPSGRGEQFF. CDR3 coding DNA: TGCGCCAGCAGCCAAGTTCCCAGCGGGAGGGGTGAGCAGTTCTTC. This sequence joins TRBV4-3 and TRBJ2-1; 10 bases map to TRBD2. The CDR3 runs to 15 residues. With 1 base clipped from V and 9 bases from J, the junction kept 6 bases outside the gene matches. The V gene's germline CDR1 is LGHNA and CDR2 YSLEER.

This clonotype was counted many times. The chain employs TRBV11-2 and TRBJ2-5, with 11 bases aligning to TRBD2. Germline loops: CDR1 SGHAT, CDR2 FQNNGV. The V segment lost 8 bases and the J segment 2 bases; nucleotides outside the gene matches: 4. CDR3 size: 14 residues. The chain's CDR3 is CASASGGFQETQYF. CDR3 in DNA: TGTGCCAGCGCTAGCGGGGGGTTTCAAGAGACCCAGTACTTC.

The chain recombines TRBV11-2 with TRBJ1-3; the D is unclear. The V and J ends lost 4 bases and 0 bases respectively, with 10 bases between them. The CDR3 runs to 15 residues. Germline V CDR1 and CDR2: SGHAT, FQNNGV. CDR3: CASSSLGSSGNTIYF. CDR3 coding DNA: TGTGCCAGCAGCTCCCTAGGGAGCTCTGGAAACACCATATATTTT.

This clonotype has only a few counts. With a much larger clone just one base away, this may be a read error. This chain connects TRBV6-2 or TRBV6-3 to TRBJ2-5, with unresolved D. The DNA end favors TRBJ2-7, so the J call may be wrong. Germline CDR1 MNHEY, CDR2 SVGEGT. CDR3 length: 11 residues. CDR3 DNA sequence: TGTGCCAGCAGCACCTTCTACGAGCAGTACTTC. Translating gives CASSTFYEQYF.

This clonotype was recorded many times. This sequence joins TRBV20-1 and TRBJ1-5; D is unclear. Germline CDR1 DFQATT, CDR2 SNEGSKA (reference sequence). This CDR3 is built from 11 residues. V dropped 6 bases and J dropped 7 bases, with 10 bases sitting between them. This chain's CDR3 is CSAGAGQPQHF. CDR3 DNA: TGCAGTGCCGGCGCGGGACAGCCCCAGCATTTT.